This T cell receptor (beta chain) originates from a study of CD8+ T cells in alopecia areata. As the sequencing template, cDNA was produced by extracting RNA and reverse transcribing it. Here immunoSEQ multiplex PCR was the method, and the copy in TCRdb shows in-frame clones only, minus some. The top ten hold around 1.5% of the sample, which has roughly 97,000 clones, 35% to 45% seen once. The receptor comes from a human donor with alopecia areata. The source material was CD4+ T cells sorted from blood.

The CDR3 coding sequence is TGTGCCAGCAGCTTAGGCGACAGGGAAAGGAGAGAGACCCAGTACTTC. Translation: CASSLGDRERRETQYF. The chain employs TRBV7-6 and TRBJ2-5; the match to TRBD1 covers 7 bases. This CDR3 spans 16 amino acids. The ends lost 1 base at V and 4 bases at J; junction bases unmatched: 9. Germline V gene data show CDR1 as SGHVS and CDR2 as FNYEAQ.